A selection of T cell receptor beta chains follows, all from one sample in a study of beta chain features in type 1 diabetes. Data came from immunoSEQ multiplex PCR; TCRdb stores just in-frame clones and leaves some out. The table has 100,000 to 150,000 clones, 17% seen once. Sequenced material: central memory CD4+ T cells from blood. The receptors stem from a man between 18 and 29 years old with type 1 diabetes. Each CDR3 is given with its conserved first and last residue. A D gene is named only where the DNA matches it firmly. Expanded clones get a size class; other rows say once, few or many, or leave the size out.

>TRBV7-2|-|few|TRBJ1-2
TGTGCCAGCAGCCCTGACGGACTGTATGGCTACACCTTC
CASSPDGLYGYTF
>TRBV7-6|-|few|TRBJ2-5
TGTGCCAGCAGCTTAGCCCGGGGGTGGGGAGAGACCCAGTACTTC
CASSLARGWGETQYF
>TRBV27|-|once|TRBJ1-1
TGTGCCAGCAGTATCCCAGGGACAACTGAAGCTTTCTTT
CASSIPGTTEAFF
>TRBV14|-|few|TRBJ1-1
TGTGCCAGCAGCTCCGACAGGTGGGTGGGTGAAGCTTTCTTT
CASSSDRWVGEAFF
>TRBV27|-|few|TRBJ1-1
TGTGCCAGCAGTTTATCGAGACAGACTGGGAACACTGAAGCTTTCTTT
CASSLSRQTGNTEAFF
>TRBV30|TRBD1|few|TRBJ2-2
TGTGCCTGGAGTGTAGGGGACAGTGACACCGGGGAGCTGTTTTTT
CAWSVGDSDTGELFF
>TRBV5-1|-|-|TRBJ2-7
TGCGCCAGCACCCTTTCGGCAGGGTTAGGTGAGCAGTACTTC
CASTLSAGLGEQYF
>TRBV5-1|-|few|TRBJ2-3
TGCGCCAGCCGCACCGGGACCCACTCAGATACGCAGTATTTT
CASRTGTHSDTQYF
>TRBV27|TRBD1|-|TRBJ1-6
TGTGCCAGCGGAACAACCGGACAGGGACGATCACCCCTCCACTTT
CASGTTGQGRSPLHF
>TRBV7-8|-|-|TRBJ1-3
TGTGCCAGCAGCTTAGTGTTGGGAGGAAACACCATATATTTT
CASSLVLGGNTIYF
>TRBV7-9|TRBD2|few|TRBJ2-5
TGTGCCAGCAGCTTAGAGGGAGCGGGAGCTTGGGAGACCCAGTACTTC
CASSLEGAGAWETQYF
>TRBV7-2|-|-|TRBJ1-2
TGTGCCAGCAGCCTCGTGAGGGAGGGGGAAGGTGGCTACACCTTC
CASSLVREGEGGYTF
>TRBV6-5|-|-|TRBJ2-7
TGTGCCAGCAGTTTGGGTCCCGAGACCCCCTACGAGCAGTACTTC
CASSLGPETPYEQYF
>TRBV5-6|TRBD1|-|TRBJ2-1
TGTGCCAGCAGCTTGGACCGGGACAGAGGAAGTATTGAGCAGTTCTTC
CASSLDRDRGSIEQFF
>TRBV11-2|TRBD2|-|TRBJ2-3
TGTGCCAGCAGCCACGCGACTAGCAGCCCAGATACGCAGTATTTT
CASSHATSSPDTQYF
>TRBV14|TRBD1|-|TRBJ1-2
TGTGCCAGCAGCCAAGACAGGGGGTATAACTATGGCTACACCTTC
CASSQDRGYNYGYTF
>TRBV28|-|-|TRBJ2-2
TGTGCCAGCAGAAGGACCGGGGAGCTGTTTTTT
CASRRTGELFF
>TRBV29-1|-|-|TRBJ2-3
TGCAGCGTTGAAGAGACTAGCACAGATACGCAGTATTTT
CSVEETSTDTQYF
>TRBV28|-|-|TRBJ2-1
TGTGCCAGCAGTTTCGTTGTAAATGAGCAGTTCTTC
CASSFVVNEQFF
>TRBV7-9|-|few|TRBJ2-5
TGTGCCAGCAGCTTATCGCAGGCTCAATCGGAGACCCAGTACTTC
CASSLSQAQSETQYF
>TRBV5-1|TRBD1|once|TRBJ2-6
TGCGCCAGCAGCCGGGGACAGGACGGTCCTGGGGCCAACGTCCTGACTTTC
CASSRGQDGPGANVLTF
>TRBV15|TRBD1|-|TRBJ1-2
TGTGCCACCAGCAGACCTGGGACAGGGGCCAATGGCTACACCTTC
CATSRPGTGANGYTF
>TRBV6-1|-|few|TRBJ1-1
TGTGCCAGCACCTACGGGAGGAACACTGAAGCTTTCTTT
CASTYGRNTEAFF
>TRBV29-1|-|few|TRBJ2-1
TGCAGCGGTGGACAGCTTGATCAGGGATCCCCTTACAATGAGCAGTTCTTC
CSGGQLDQGSPYNEQFF
>TRBV10-3|-|few|TRBJ2-7
TGTGCCATCAGTGAGTCGCCCTACGAGCAGTACTTC
CAISESPYEQYF
>TRBV14|-|-|TRBJ2-7
TGTGCCAGCAGCCAAGCCGATGGGGCTTGGGGGAGAAACGGATACGAGCAGTACTTC
CASSQADGAWGRNGYEQYF
>TRBV5-4|-|once|TRBJ2-7
TGTGCCAGCAGCTCTCCAATGCGGTACTTC
CASSSPMRYF
>TRBV30|TRBD1|-|TRBJ1-1
TGTGCCTGGAGTGTTCGACAGGGTGGGATTCCTGAAGCTTTCTTT
CAWSVRQGGIPEAFF
>TRBV5-4|-|few|TRBJ2-1
TGTGCCAGCAGCTTGCGGGGAGACGAGTACAATGAGCAGTTCTTC
CASSLRGDEYNEQFF
>TRBV10-3|-|-|TRBJ2-5
TGTGCCATCAGATTCCGGGAAGAAGAGACCCAGTACTTC
CAIRFREEETQYF
>TRBV4-1|TRBD2|few|TRBJ2-3
TGCGCCAGCAGCCAAGAGACTAGCGGGGAGGATACGCAGTATTTT
CASSQETSGEDTQYF
>TRBV28|-|-|TRBJ1-6
TGTGCCAGCACCTCAGAAGGTTCACCCCTCCACTTT
CASTSEGSPLHF
>TRBV30|-|once|TRBJ1-2
TGTGCCTGGAGTGTCGGTATCTATGGCTACACCTTC
CAWSVGIYGYTF
>TRBV30|-|few|TRBJ1-1
TGTGCCTGGAGTGTATTTGGGGCGCAGGGCACTGAAGCTTTCTTT
CAWSVFGAQGTEAFF
>TRBV7-9|-|many|TRBJ2-3
TGTGCCAGCAGCTTCACAGGGGCCGCGGGGACAGATACGCAGTATTTT
CASSFTGAAGTDTQYF
>TRBV9|-|few|TRBJ2-1
TGTGCCAGCAGCGTAGCTATAGGGGACTCCAACAATGAGCAGTTCTTC
CASSVAIGDSNNEQFF
>TRBV9|-|-|TRBJ1-2
TGTGCCAGCAGCGTAGGCCAGAGCTATGGCTACACCTTC
CASSVGQSYGYTF